This is a list of T cell receptor beta chains from one sample in a study of T cells after yellow fever vaccination. Using its own MiXCR run on the 5' RACE reads, TCRdb lists one record per CDR3 protein. The sample gives 400,000 to 450,000 distinct CDR3 sequences, under 20% of which show up once; 15% to 20% is in the top ten. The specimen was PBMCs, collected before the yellow fever booster vaccination. Receptors were obtained from a man aged 18 to 30 who received the YFV17D yellow fever vaccine. The CDR3 runs from the conserved cysteine through the conserved F or W. Fields, in order: D gene, clone size, V gene, J gene, CDR3 protein, CDR3 DNA. The D gene is left open where the match is weak. Rows give clone size only sometimes, using once, few, many, or a class for an expanded clone.

D gene: NA
clone size: few
V gene: TRBV4-2
J gene: TRBJ1-2
CDR3 protein: CASSQETGGRNYGYTF
CDR3 DNA: TGTGCCAGCAGCCAAGAAACGGGGGGGCGTAACTATGGCTACACCTTC

D gene: NA
clone size: NA
V gene: TRBV7-9
J gene: TRBJ2-1
CDR3 protein: CASSQARARMDEQFF
CDR3 DNA: TGTGCCAGCAGCCAGGCCAGGGCTCGAATGGATGAGCAGTTCTTC

D gene: TRBD2
clone size: many
V gene: TRBV9
J gene: TRBJ2-3
CDR3 protein: CASSVDGGVLDTQYF
CDR3 DNA: TGTGCCAGCAGCGTAGACGGGGGGGTGCTAGATACGCAGTATTTT

D gene: NA
clone size: NA
V gene: TRBV20-1
J gene: TRBJ2-3
CDR3 protein: CSARQGWADTQYF
CDR3 DNA: TGCAGTGCTAGACAGGGGTGGGCAGATACGCAGTATTTT

D gene: TRBD1
clone size: NA
V gene: TRBV6-5
J gene: TRBJ2-7
CDR3 protein: CASSYTPGTAYEQYF
CDR3 DNA: TGTGCCAGCAGTTACACACCCGGGACAGCCTACGAGCAGTACTTC

D gene: NA
clone size: NA
V gene: TRBV10-3
J gene: TRBJ2-1
CDR3 protein: CAISESTGYNEQFF
CDR3 DNA: TGTGCCATCAGTGAGTCGACGGGGTACAATGAGCAGTTCTTC

D gene: NA
clone size: few
V gene: TRBV6-5
J gene: TRBJ1-5
CDR3 protein: CASRGQYSNQPQHF
CDR3 DNA: TGTGCCAGCAGAGGACAGTATAGCAATCAGCCCCAGCATTTT

D gene: TRBD1
clone size: few
V gene: TRBV18
J gene: TRBJ1-6
CDR3 protein: CASSQTLAIRDRGNSPLHF
CDR3 DNA: TGTGCCAGCTCACAGACCTTGGCAATCCGGGACAGGGGTAATTCACCCCTCCACTTT

D gene: NA
clone size: NA
V gene: TRBV7-9
J gene: TRBJ2-1
CDR3 protein: CASSHPGDAEQFF
CDR3 DNA: TGTGCCAGCAGCCATCCGGGGGATGCGGAGCAGTTCTTC

D gene: TRBD1
clone size: NA
V gene: TRBV25-1
J gene: TRBJ1-2
CDR3 protein: CASSPSDRATYGYTF
CDR3 DNA: TGTGCCAGCAGCCCCTCAGACAGGGCAACCTATGGCTACACCTTC

D gene: TRBD2
clone size: NA
V gene: TRBV11-2
J gene: TRBJ2-1
CDR3 protein: CASSLDPAGGYNEQFF
CDR3 DNA: TGTGCCAGCAGCTTAGATCCGGCGGGGGGATACAATGAGCAGTTCTTC

D gene: NA
clone size: NA
V gene: TRBV12-5
J gene: TRBJ2-7
CDR3 protein: CASQPYEQYF
CDR3 DNA: TGTGCTAGCCAACCGTACGAGCAGTACTTC

D gene: TRBD1
clone size: few
V gene: TRBV5-1
J gene: TRBJ2-3
CDR3 protein: CASSPGQAGDTQYF
CDR3 DNA: TGCGCCAGCAGCCCGGGACAGGCTGGAGATACGCAGTATTTT

D gene: TRBD2
clone size: NA
V gene: TRBV4-2
J gene: TRBJ2-1
CDR3 protein: CASSQEGLAGGRSFF
CDR3 DNA: TGTGCCAGCAGCCAAGAAGGGCTAGCGGGGGGACGTTCGTTCTTC

D gene: NA
clone size: NA
V gene: TRBV12-3/TRBV12-4
J gene: TRBJ1-1
CDR3 protein: CASRRSPRRWAFF
CDR3 DNA: TGTGCCAGCAGAAGAAGCCCTCGGAGGTGGGCTTTCTTT

D gene: NA
clone size: NA
V gene: TRBV19
J gene: TRBJ2-3
CDR3 protein: CASTTPGLSTDTQYF
CDR3 DNA: TGTGCCAGTACCACGCCCGGGTTGAGCACAGATACGCAGTATTTT

D gene: NA
clone size: many
V gene: TRBV15
J gene: TRBJ2-2
CDR3 protein: CATSREFVVGGELFF
CDR3 DNA: TGTGCCACCAGCAGAGAATTCGTGGTCGGCGGGGAGCTGTTTTTT

D gene: NA
clone size: NA
V gene: TRBV2
J gene: TRBJ2-5
CDR3 protein: CASLSIDKTQYF
CDR3 DNA: TGTGCCAGCCTCAGCATCGACAAGACCCAGTACTTC

D gene: NA
clone size: few
V gene: TRBV29-1
J gene: TRBJ2-3
CDR3 protein: CSVEGSGASTDTQYF
CDR3 DNA: TGCAGCGTTGAAGGGTCGGGGGCTAGCACAGATACGCAGTATTTT

D gene: NA
clone size: few
V gene: TRBV29-1
J gene: TRBJ2-5
CDR3 protein: CSAVGFETQYF
CDR3 DNA: TGCAGCGCCGTCGGGTTCGAGACCCAGTACTTC

D gene: NA
clone size: NA
V gene: TRBV6-4
J gene: TRBJ2-1
CDR3 protein: CASSDRRGGNEQFF
CDR3 DNA: TGTGCCAGCAGTGACCGGAGGGGCGGGAATGAGCAGTTCTTC

D gene: NA
clone size: NA
V gene: TRBV4-3
J gene: TRBJ2-1
CDR3 protein: CASSQGMGGLYNEQFF
CDR3 DNA: TGCGCCAGCAGCCAAGGAATGGGGGGCCTATACAATGAGCAGTTCTTC

D gene: NA
clone size: NA
V gene: TRBV7-3
J gene: TRBJ1-1
CDR3 protein: CASSLLGARGSEAFF
CDR3 DNA: TGTGCCAGCAGCTTATTGGGGGCCCGAGGTAGCGAAGCTTTCTTT

D gene: TRBD1
clone size: NA
V gene: TRBV4-3
J gene: TRBJ2-5
CDR3 protein: CASSQAGRGRETQYF
CDR3 DNA: TGCGCCAGCAGCCAAGCGGGCAGGGGGCGCGAGACCCAGTACTTC